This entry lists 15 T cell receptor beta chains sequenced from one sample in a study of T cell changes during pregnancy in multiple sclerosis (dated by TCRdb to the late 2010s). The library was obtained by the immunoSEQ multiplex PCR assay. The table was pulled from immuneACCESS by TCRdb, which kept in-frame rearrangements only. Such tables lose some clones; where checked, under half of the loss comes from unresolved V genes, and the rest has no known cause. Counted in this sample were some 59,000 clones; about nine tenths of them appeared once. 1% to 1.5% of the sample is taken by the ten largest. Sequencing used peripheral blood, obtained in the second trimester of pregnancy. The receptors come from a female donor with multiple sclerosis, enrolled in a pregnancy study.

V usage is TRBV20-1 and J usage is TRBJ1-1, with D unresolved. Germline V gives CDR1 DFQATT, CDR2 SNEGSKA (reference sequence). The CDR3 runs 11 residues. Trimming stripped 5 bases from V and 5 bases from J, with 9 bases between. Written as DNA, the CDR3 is TGCAGTGCTCGGGGTAATACTGAAGCTTTCTTT. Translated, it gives CSARGNTEAFF.

For the CDR3, the DNA is TGTGCCAGCAGTCGGGACAGGGCCAGGCTCCACTTT. The encoded protein is CASSRDRARLHF. The V and J genes are TRBV27 and TRBJ1-6; 9 bases are shared with TRBD1. V lost 5 bases and J lost 16; bases outside the gene matches: 6. This CDR3 is 12 amino acids long. Germline CDR1 MNHEY, CDR2 SMNVEV (reference sequence).

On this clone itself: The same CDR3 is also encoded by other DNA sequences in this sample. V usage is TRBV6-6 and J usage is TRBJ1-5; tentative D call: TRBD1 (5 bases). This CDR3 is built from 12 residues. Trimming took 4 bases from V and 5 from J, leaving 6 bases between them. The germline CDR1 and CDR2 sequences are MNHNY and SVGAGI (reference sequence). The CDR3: CASSSRDQPQHF. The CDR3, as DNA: TGTGCCAGCAGTTCCAGGGATCAGCCCCAGCATTTT.

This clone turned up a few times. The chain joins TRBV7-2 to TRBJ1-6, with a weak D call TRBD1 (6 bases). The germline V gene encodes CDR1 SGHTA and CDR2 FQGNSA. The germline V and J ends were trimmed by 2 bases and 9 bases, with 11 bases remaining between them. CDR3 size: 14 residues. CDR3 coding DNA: TGTGCCAGCAGCTTATTTCAGGGGAGTTCACCCCTCCACTTT. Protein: CASSLFQGSSPLHF.

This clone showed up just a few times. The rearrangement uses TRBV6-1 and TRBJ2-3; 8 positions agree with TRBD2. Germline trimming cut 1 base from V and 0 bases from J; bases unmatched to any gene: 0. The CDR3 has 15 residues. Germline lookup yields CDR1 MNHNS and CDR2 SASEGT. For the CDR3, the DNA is TGTGCCAGCAGTGAAGAGCGGGGGAGCACAGATACGCAGTATTTT. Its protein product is CASSEERGSTDTQYF.

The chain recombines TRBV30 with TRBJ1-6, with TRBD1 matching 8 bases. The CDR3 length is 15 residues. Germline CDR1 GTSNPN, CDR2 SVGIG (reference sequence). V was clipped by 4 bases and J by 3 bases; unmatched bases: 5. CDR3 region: CAWTLGTGYNSPLHF. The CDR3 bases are TGTGCCTGGACCCTGGGGACAGGCTATAATTCACCCCTCCACTTT.

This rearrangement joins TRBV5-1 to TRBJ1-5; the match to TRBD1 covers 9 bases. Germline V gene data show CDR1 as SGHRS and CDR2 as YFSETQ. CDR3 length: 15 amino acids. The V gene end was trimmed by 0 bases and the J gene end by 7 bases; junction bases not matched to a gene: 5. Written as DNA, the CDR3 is TGCGCCAGCAGCTTGGATACAGGGGGCGGACAGCCCCAGCATTTT. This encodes CASSLDTGGGQPQHF.

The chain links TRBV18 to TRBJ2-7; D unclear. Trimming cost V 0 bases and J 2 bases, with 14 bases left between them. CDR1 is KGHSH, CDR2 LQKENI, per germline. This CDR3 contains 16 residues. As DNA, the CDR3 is TGTGCCAGCTCACCACCGTCACAGCTCCAGGCCTACGAGCAGTACTTC. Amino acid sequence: CASSPPSQLQAYEQYF.

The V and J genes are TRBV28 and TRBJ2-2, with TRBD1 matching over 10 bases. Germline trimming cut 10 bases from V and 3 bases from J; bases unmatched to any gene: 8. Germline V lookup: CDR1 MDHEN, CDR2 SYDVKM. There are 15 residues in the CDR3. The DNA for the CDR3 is TGTGCCACCCCCAGGACAGGGGGTGACACCGGGGAGCTGTTTTTT. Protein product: CATPRTGGDTGELFF.

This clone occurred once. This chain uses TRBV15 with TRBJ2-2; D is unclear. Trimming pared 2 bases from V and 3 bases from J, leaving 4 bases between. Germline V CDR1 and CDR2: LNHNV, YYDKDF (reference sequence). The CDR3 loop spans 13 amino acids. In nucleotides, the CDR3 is TGTGCCACCAGCAGAATCTACACCGGGGAGCTGTTTTTT. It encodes CATSRIYTGELFF.

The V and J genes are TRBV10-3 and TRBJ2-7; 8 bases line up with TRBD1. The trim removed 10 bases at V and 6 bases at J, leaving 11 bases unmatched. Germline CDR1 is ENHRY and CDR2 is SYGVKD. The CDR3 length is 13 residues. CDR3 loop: CATRTGGSGEQYF. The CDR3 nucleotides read TGTGCCACTAGAACAGGGGGATCGGGCGAGCAGTACTTC.

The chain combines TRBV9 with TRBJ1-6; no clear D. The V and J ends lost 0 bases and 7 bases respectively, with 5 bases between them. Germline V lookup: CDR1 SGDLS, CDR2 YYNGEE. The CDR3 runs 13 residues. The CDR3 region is CASSVARNSPLHF. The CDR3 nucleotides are TGTGCCAGCAGCGTAGCTAGGAATTCACCCCTCCACTTT.

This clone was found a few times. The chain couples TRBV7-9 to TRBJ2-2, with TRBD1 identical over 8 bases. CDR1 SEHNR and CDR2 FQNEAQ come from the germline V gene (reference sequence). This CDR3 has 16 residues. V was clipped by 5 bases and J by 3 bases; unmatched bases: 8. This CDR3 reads CASSLRTGTYTGELFF. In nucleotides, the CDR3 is TGTGCCAGCAGCCTCCGGACAGGGACTTACACCGGGGAGCTGTTTTTT.

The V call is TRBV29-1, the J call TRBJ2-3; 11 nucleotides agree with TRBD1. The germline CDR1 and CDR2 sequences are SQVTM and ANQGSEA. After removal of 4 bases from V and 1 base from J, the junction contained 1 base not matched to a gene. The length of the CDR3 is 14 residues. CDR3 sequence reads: CSVAGQGGTDTQYF. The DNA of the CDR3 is TGCAGCGTTGCGGGACAGGGGGGCACAGATACGCAGTATTTT.

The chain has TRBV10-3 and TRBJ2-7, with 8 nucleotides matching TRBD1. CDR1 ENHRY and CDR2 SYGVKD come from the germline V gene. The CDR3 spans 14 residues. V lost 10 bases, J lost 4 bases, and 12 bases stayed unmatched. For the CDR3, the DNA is TGTGCCACCCGCCGGCCAGGGGGCGGATACGAGCAGTACTTC. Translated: CATRRPGGGYEQYF.